This T cell receptor (beta chain) was recorded in a study of T cell responses to AZD1222 COVID-19 vaccine (dated by TCRdb to the early 2020s). Looking at the study overall: AZD1222 recipients given second doses at about 4 weeks or at about 12 weeks were pooled, since spike-specific TCR depth and breadth were not found to differ between the two schedules. TCR sequencing covered some 240 trial participants: 200 to 210 given two doses of AZD1222 and approximately 25 given two doses of MenACWY control vaccine. Trial participants were enrolled by age into 18-55, 56-69 and 70-plus year subgroups, with approximately 150, 28 and 58 TCR-sequenced participants respectively. The full study reports these points: Reportedly, almost half of the unique spike-specific TCRs recognized epitopes lying outside the regions that are mutated in the B.1.351 and B.1.1.7 variants. Conclusions about previously exposed vaccinees are limited because only 6 or 7 AZD1222 recipients were SARS-CoV-2 seropositive at baseline. The 56-69-year group was small, and its depth increase did not reach significance, likely because of low power. Because no samples from the day 14 peak response were available, repertoires could be characterized only after the peak T cell response. The whole spike protein was spanned by vaccine-associated CD4 TCRs, and dominant responses were seen in regions 160-218 and 743-854. Most participants were white British and females outnumbered males, and the authors suggested that clonal diversity may have been underestimated. Spike-specific TCR breadth and depth rose significantly after two AZD1222 doses compared with day 0 and with MenACWY recipients.

The CDR3 regions of human TCRbeta chains were analyzed by immunosequencing. In the authors' own workflow: Repertoire TCRs were matched against a reference library of SARS-CoV-2-specific TCRs generated with the MIRA antigen-specificity platform. Breadth was defined as the fraction of unique TCRs that were SARS-CoV-2-associated. Depth was defined as the fraction of total T cells that were SARS-CoV-2-associated. Using the MIRA data, each spike-specific TCR was assigned both to the spike region to which the TCR was reactive and to a CD4 or CD8 class. Log10-transformed breadth and depth values were compared by one-way ANOVA with Sidak's multiple comparisons tests. Not all clones reach the TCRdb copy of this immuneACCESS table, which keeps in-frame sequences only. Checked studies attribute under half of the gap to unresolved V genes and leave the rest unexplained. V and J calls and clone size follow that table, whereas D and trimming were derived from the DNA. The sample records some 92,000 clones, 91% of which are singletons. The top ten clonotypes cover around 8.1% of the sample.

Of note for this clone: Its antigen target is currently unknown. No quality values exist for individual bases; no much larger clone is one base distant.

Per the germline V gene (reference sequence), MNHEY is the CDR1 and SMNVEV is the CDR2. V loses 0 bases at its end and J loses 4 bases; junction bases beyond the gene matches: 4. The CDR3 starts with the cysteine, ends with the phenylalanine, and has 15 residues. Kept here is only the CDR3 DNA, which spans 45 bases and is read in frame from base 1. This sample's time point label indicates: baseline before first vaccination. Vaccinee samples were obtained from the UK trials COV001 and COV002, which included a single-blind randomized controlled phase 2/3 trial of AZD1222 (ChAdOx1 nCoV-19) in healthy adults. For TCRbeta chain sequencing, PBMC samples from trial participants were taken at day 0 and at day 28 after the second dose.

The chain joins TRBV27 to TRBJ1-1; 8 bases in the middle match TRBD1. This clonotype was sampled from an adult in good health. The material was peripheral blood, obtained on day 0 of AZD1222 vaccination. The sequenced DNA is TGTGCCAGCAGTTTATCGACAGGGGCAACCACTGAAGCTTTCTTT. This gives the protein CASSLSTGATTEAFF.